A single sample is the source of the 4 T cell receptor beta chains below, sequenced in a study of T cells in localized non-small cell lung cancer. Here immunoSEQ multiplex PCR was the method, and the copy in TCRdb shows in-frame clones only, minus some. Altogether 30,000 to 35,000 clones are present, more than 70% being singletons, with the ten largest covering 4% to 5%. The input for sequencing was peripheral blood, taken before any cancer treatment. The receptors were gathered from a woman aged 35-75 years with stage I lung adenocarcinoma.

The chain is built from TRBV27 and TRBJ2-1, with a tentative D call TRBD2 (6 bases). There are 17 residues in the CDR3. V lost 0 bases and J 6 bases, leaving 18 bases between the germline ends. Germline CDR1 reads MNHEY; CDR2 reads SMNVEV (reference sequence). The CDR3 spells CASSLSQAGPPVNEQFF. The DNA of the CDR3 is TGTGCCAGCAGTTTATCGCAGGCGGGGCCCCCGGTCAATGAGCAGTTCTTC.

This clone occurred once. The V and J genes are TRBV25-1 and TRBJ1-2, with 7 bases that match TRBD1. The CDR3 extends over 14 amino acids. CDR1 is MGHDK and CDR2 is SYGVNS in the germline V gene. V dropped 4 bases and J dropped 4; count of bases not matched to a gene: 6. CDR3 residues: CASSVRDRPYGYTF. The DNA for the CDR3 is TGTGCCAGCAGTGTTCGGGACAGACCCTATGGCTACACCTTC.

The chain couples TRBV27 to TRBJ2-1; possibly TRBD1 or TRBD2 for D (5 bases each). V was pared by 3 bases and J by 2 bases, with 11 bases between. Germline CDR1 and CDR2: MNHEY and SMNVEV (reference sequence). The CDR3 extends over 15 amino acids. The DNA for the CDR3 is TGTGCCAGCAGTTTTTTCATGGGGGCCTACAATGAGCAGTTCTTC. Protein sequence: CASSFFMGAYNEQFF.

The J gene is TRBJ1-1, the V gene TRBV19, with a tentative D call TRBD1 (5 bases). The CDR3 extends over 17 amino acids. CDR1 and CDR2 (germline): LNHDA, SQIVND (reference sequence). Trimming removed 0 bases at V and 5 bases at J, with 19 bases between. CDR3 protein: CASSIDLRRSGGTEAFF. As DNA, the CDR3 is TGTGCCAGTAGTATAGATCTACGAAGAAGCGGGGGGACTGAAGCTTTCTTT.